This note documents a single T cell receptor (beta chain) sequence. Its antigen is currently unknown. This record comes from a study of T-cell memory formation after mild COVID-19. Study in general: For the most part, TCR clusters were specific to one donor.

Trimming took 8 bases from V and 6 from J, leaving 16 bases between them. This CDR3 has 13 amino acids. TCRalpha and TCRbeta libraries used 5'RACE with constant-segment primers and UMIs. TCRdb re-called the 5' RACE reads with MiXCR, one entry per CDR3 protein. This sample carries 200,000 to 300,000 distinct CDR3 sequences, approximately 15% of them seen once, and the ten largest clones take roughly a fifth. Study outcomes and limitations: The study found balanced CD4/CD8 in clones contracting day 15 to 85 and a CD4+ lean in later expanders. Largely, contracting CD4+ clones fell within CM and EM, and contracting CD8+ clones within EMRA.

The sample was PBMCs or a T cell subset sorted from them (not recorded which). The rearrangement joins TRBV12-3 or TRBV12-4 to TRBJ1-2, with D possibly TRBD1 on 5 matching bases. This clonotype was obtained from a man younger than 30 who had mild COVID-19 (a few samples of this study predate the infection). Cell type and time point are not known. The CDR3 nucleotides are TGTGCCAGCGCCTCGGACAAGGCGGATGGCTACACCTTC. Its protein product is CASASDKADGYTF.